This T cell receptor (beta chain) was sequenced for a study of neurological immune-mediated disorders. The table lists this clonotype with many counts. Its antigen remains unknown. The CDR3 loop spans 13 amino acids. V was cut by 1 base and J by 2 bases, with 6 bases left in between. CDR1 and CDR2 from the germline V gene are SGHRS and YFSETQ. 2 million PBMCs stored at -80 C were the source of the unsorted libraries. Synthesis of cDNA was accomplished via 5'RACE employing 10-nucleotide random UMIs. TCRdb re-derived calls from the 5' RACE reads in MiXCR, one entry per CDR3 protein. The sample lists approximately 74,000 distinct CDR3 sequences, around 9.9% occurring once. General study findings and limits: The study found the most TCR clonal expansion in HTLV-1-associated myelopathy and the least in multiple sclerosis, below healthy controls.

The sequence was collected from a man aged 50-60 years in good health. The sequencing input was PBMCs. This chain links TRBV5-1 with TRBJ2-5, with D unresolved. The DNA for the CDR3 is TGCGCCAGCAGCTTGACAGCGCAAGAGACCCAGTACTTC. Encoded protein: CASSLTAQETQYF.